A single sample is the source of the 29 T cell receptor beta chains below, sequenced in a study of cytomegalovirus exposure and HLA in healthy donors. The PCR employed 60 Vbeta primers together with 13 Jbeta primers. Here immunoSEQ multiplex PCR was the method, and the copy in TCRdb shows in-frame clones only, minus some. The profile shows over 140,000 clones, around 84% of them singletons. The sequenced sample was PBMCs. All receptors derive from a man in his fifties in good health and CMV-seronegative.

This clone appeared a few times. The V and J genes are TRBV11-3 and TRBJ2-7; 7 bases align to TRBD2. Germline CDR1 reads SGHNT; CDR2 reads YENEEA. The CDR3 has 16 amino acids. V gave up 4 bases and J gave up 6 bases; unmatched junction bases: 15. CDR3 bases: TGTGCCAGCAGCTCTCATGCGGGAGACAGCGGTCCCGAGCAGTACTTC. Its protein product is CASSSHAGDSGPEQYF.

The chain joins TRBV2 to TRBJ1-4, with unresolved D. CDR1 SNHLY and CDR2 FYNNEI come from the germline V gene. The CDR3 is 14 amino acids. Trimming pared 6 bases from V and 0 bases from J, leaving 8 bases between. The CDR3 DNA reads TGTGCCAGCAGAGGAGAAGCAACTAATGAAAAACTGTTTTTT. Translating it yields CASRGEATNEKLFF.

The gene calls are TRBV2 and TRBJ2-2; 10 bases align to TRBD2. The CDR3 loop spans 16 amino acids. The germline V gene has CDR1 SNHLY and CDR2 FYNNEI. J lost 0 bases, V lost 5 bases, and 3 bases had no gene match. The CDR3 DNA reads TGTGCCAGCAGTATTAGCGGGAGGTCGAACACCGGGGAGCTGTTTTTT. It encodes CASSISGRSNTGELFF.

The chain carries TRBV5-1 and TRBJ2-2; possible D gene TRBD1, 6 bases. Trimming pared 3 bases from V and 2 bases from J, leaving 14 bases between. The CDR3 is made up of 16 amino acids. From germline, CDR1 is SGHRS and CDR2 YFSETQ. As DNA, the CDR3 is TGCGCCAGCAGCTCCACCGGGACAATAAACACCGGGGAGCTGTTTTTT. It translates to CASSSTGTINTGELFF.

The chain combines TRBV10-3 with TRBJ1-1; 7 positions agree with TRBD1. The CDR3 extends over 18 amino acids. Germline CDR1 is ENHRY and CDR2 is SYGVKD. V was pared by 3 bases and J by 4 bases, with 17 bases of the junction left unmatched. The CDR3 DNA is TGTGCCATCAGTGATGTGACAGGGTCCCCTAAAGAGGCCACTGAAGCTTTCTTT. Its translation is CAISDVTGSPKEATEAFF.

This clone showed up just a few times. Here the CDR3 reads CASSQVIRQGDTEAFF. CDR3 bases: TGCGCCAGCAGCCAAGTTATTCGACAGGGCGACACTGAAGCTTTCTTT. The genes are TRBV4-1 and TRBJ1-1; 7 positions agree with TRBD1. The trim removed 1 base at V and 3 bases at J, leaving 8 bases unmatched. CDR1 MGHRA and CDR2 YSYEKL come from the germline V gene. The CDR3 covers 16 residues.

The V gene is TRBV6-5, the J gene TRBJ1-2, with D unclear. Trimming shortened V by 3 bases and J by 3 bases, and 14 bases separated the two germline ends. The germline CDR1 and CDR2 sequences are MNHEY and SVGAGI. The CDR3 totals 15 residues. The CDR3 loop reads CASSYSGVEDYGYTF. The CDR3 DNA reads as TGTGCCAGCAGTTATAGTGGGGTGGAGGACTATGGCTACACCTTC.

This clone was recorded once. This rearrangement joins TRBV19 to TRBJ1-1, with D hard to call. V lost 9 bases and J lost 10, with 15 bases in between. The V gene's germline CDR1 is LNHDA and CDR2 SQIVND (reference sequence). The length of the CDR3 is 11 residues. The CDR3 region has the DNA TGTGCCAGCTCCCTCGGGGTTCGAGCTTTCTTT. This sequence encodes CASSLGVRAFF.

This clone has a handful of counts. The rearrangement links TRBV19 to TRBJ2-7, with D perhaps TRBD1 (6 bases). The germline V gene encodes CDR1 LNHDA and CDR2 SQIVND (reference sequence). CDR3 size: 14 residues. Trimming shortened V by 2 bases and J by 5 bases, and 13 bases separated the two germline ends. The CDR3 DNA follows: TGTGCCAGTAGTATAACACAGGGTGAGGACGAGCAGTACTTC. This sequence encodes CASSITQGEDEQYF.

This chain joins TRBV6-5 and TRBJ1-1, with D perhaps TRBD1 (5 bases). Germline V CDR1 and CDR2: MNHEY, SVGAGI. The V end was cut by 2 bases, the J end by 0 bases, with 10 bases between. The CDR3 is 15 amino acids. CDR3 region: CASSYGAGLNTEAFF. CDR3 nucleotides: TGTGCCAGCAGTTACGGGGCAGGACTGAACACTGAAGCTTTCTTT.

In nucleotides, the CDR3 is TGTGCCAGCAGCGTCGTGCGGATCGATACGCAGTATTTT. It codes for CASSVVRIDTQYF. The chain links TRBV7-9 to TRBJ2-3, with D hard to call. Trimming took 5 bases from V and 6 from J, leaving 12 bases between them. This CDR3 is 13 amino acids long. Germline CDR1 is SEHNR and CDR2 is FQNEAQ (reference sequence).

The CDR3 nucleotides read TGTGCCAGCAGCTTAAAGAGCGAGCAGTACTTC. Translating gives CASSLKSEQYF. V is TRBV7-2 and J is TRBJ2-7; D unresolved. The CDR3 covers 11 residues. Trimming cost V 2 bases and J 6 bases, with 5 bases left between them. Germline assignment: CDR1 SGHTA and CDR2 FQGNSA.

The chain combines TRBV5-1 with TRBJ2-1, with D possibly matching TRBD2 (6 bases). CDR3 size: 16 residues. The V and J ends lost 4 bases and 0 bases respectively, with 14 bases between them. Germline V lookup: CDR1 SGHRS, CDR2 YFSETQ. The DNA for the CDR3 is TGCGCCAGCAGCCTAGGGACTTCTAGCTCCTACAATGAGCAGTTCTTC. Translating gives CASSLGTSSSYNEQFF. Full variable domain (outside the CDR3, taken from reference TRBV5-1 and TRBJ2-1): KAGVTQTPRYLIKTRGQQVTLSCSPISGHRSVSWYQQTPGQGLQFLFEYFSETQRNKGNFPGRFSGRQFSNSRSEMNVSTLELGDSALYLCASSLGTSSSYNEQFFGPGTRLTVL.

This CDR3 is CASSTRTGHPNQPQHF. The CDR3 nucleotides read TGTGCCAGCAGTACCAGGACAGGTCATCCCAATCAGCCCCAGCATTTT. This rearrangement joins TRBV21-1 to TRBJ1-5; whether TRBD1, the table's D call, matches the DNA was not checked. TRBV21-1 is a known pseudogene. The CDR3 has 16 residues.

The rearrangement uses TRBV5-1 and TRBJ2-5; 10 positions agree with TRBD1. Looked up from germline, CDR1 is SGHRS and CDR2 is YFSETQ. J gave up 0 bases and V 4 bases, and 6 bases lay outside the gene matches. CDR3 size: 16 residues. The CDR3 sequence is CASSTGTGAYQETQYF. The DNA for the CDR3 is TGCGCCAGCAGCACGGGGACAGGGGCTTACCAAGAGACCCAGTACTTC. Filled out from reference TRBV5-1 and TRBJ2-5, the complete variable domain reads KAGVTQTPRYLIKTRGQQVTLSCSPISGHRSVSWYQQTPGQGLQFLFEYFSETQRNKGNFPGRFSGRQFSNSRSEMNVSTLELGDSALYLCASSTGTGAYQETQYFGPGTRLLVL.

The chain uses TRBV30 and TRBJ1-1; TRBD1 matches at 7 bases. Germline lookup yields CDR1 GTSNPN and CDR2 SVGIG (reference sequence). Trimming cost V 4 bases and J 1 base; bases outside gene matches: 6. The CDR3 contains 14 residues. The CDR3 sequence: CAWKWRGQNTEAFF. For the CDR3, the DNA is TGTGCCTGGAAGTGGAGGGGGCAGAACACTGAAGCTTTCTTT. Full variable domain (missing parts from reference TRBV30 and TRBJ1-1): SQTIHQWPATLVQPVGSPLSLECTVEGTSNPNLYWYRQAAGRGLQLLFYSVGIGQISSEVPQNLSASRPQDRQFILSSKKLLLSDSGFYLCAWKWRGQNTEAFFGQGTRLTVV.

This clone has only one observation. CDR3 coding DNA: TGTGCCAGCAGCTTGCACGGGGACAGGTTCTACGAGCAGTACTTC. Protein sequence: CASSLHGDRFYEQYF. The J gene is TRBJ2-7, the V gene TRBV7-2; the match to TRBD1 covers 8 bases. With V trimmed by 3 bases and J by 3 bases, 7 bases remained unmatched. This CDR3 comprises 15 residues. CDR1 and CDR2 from the germline V gene are SGHTA and FQGNSA.

The chain couples TRBV19 to TRBJ2-1, with TRBD2 as a possible D gene (5 bases). Per the germline V gene, CDR1 is LNHDA and CDR2 is SQIVND (reference sequence). This CDR3 spans 16 amino acids. V was pared by 3 bases and J by 2 bases, with 14 bases between. The CDR3 DNA sequence: TGTGCCAGTAGTATGAGGCTAGCAGGAACCTACAATGAGCAGTTCTTC. Translated: CASSMRLAGTYNEQFF.

The sample holds a few counts of this clone. This rearrangement joins TRBV21-1 to TRBJ1-2; the listed D gene, TRBD1, was not tested against the DNA. TRBV21-1 is deemed a pseudogene. The CDR3 is made up of 18 amino acids. The CDR3, as DNA: TGTGCCAGCAGCAAATTCCCCGGGACAGGGAGCCCGGACTATGGCTACACCTTC. Translating gives CASSKFPGTGSPDYGYTF.

The chain has TRBV7-2 and TRBJ1-5; 9 bases align to TRBD1. The J segment lost 4 bases and the V segment lost 5 bases, leaving 12 bases of the junction unmatched. The CDR3 extends over 17 amino acids. In germline, CDR1 is SGHTA, CDR2 FQGNSA. The CDR3 nucleotides read TGTGCCAGCAGCCAATTTGGGGCACAGGGGGCAAATCAGCCCCAGCATTTT. It codes for CASSQFGAQGANQPQHF.

The rearrangement joins TRBV18 to TRBJ1-2; D remains unclear. Per germline, CDR1 KGHSH and CDR2 LQKENI. With 3 bases removed from V and 4 bases from J, the gap between germline ends came to 18 bases. This CDR3 is 16 amino acids long. CDR3 residues: CASSPSPDGSGYGYTF. For the CDR3, the DNA is TGTGCCAGCTCACCTTCGCCGGACGGGAGCGGCTATGGCTACACCTTC.

In this sample, this clone turned up a few times. The chain is built from TRBV5-1 and TRBJ2-2; D might be TRBD2 (6 bases). Between the trimmed V and J ends, which lost 0 bases and 0 bases, there was a span of 9 bases. The V gene's germline CDR1 is SGHRS and CDR2 YFSETQ. The CDR3 extends over 16 amino acids. CDR3 nucleotides: TGCGCCAGCAGCTTGGAAGGCGGGGCGAACACCGGGGAGCTGTTTTTT. It is translated as CASSLEGGANTGELFF.

The chain carries TRBV18 and TRBJ1-4; 7 positions agree with TRBD1. CDR3 length: 16 amino acids. The ends lost 2 bases at V and 4 bases at J; junction bases unmatched: 7. Germline CDR1 is KGHSH and CDR2 is LQKENI. The CDR3, as DNA: TGTGCCAGCTCACCAAAGAGGACAGGTCTTAATGAAAAACTGTTTTTT. Encoded protein: CASSPKRTGLNEKLFF. Complete variable domain (other parts from reference TRBV18 and TRBJ1-4): NAGVMQNPRHLVRRRGQEARLRCSPMKGHSHVYWYRQLPEEGLKFMVYLQKENIIDESGMPKERFSAEFPKEGPSILRIQQVVRGDSAAYFCASSPKRTGLNEKLFFGSGTQLSVL.

Concerning this clone: One end of the junction does not line up with germline, which may come from a read error. In nucleotides, the CDR3 is TGTGCCAGCAGCAGGGGGTTCGGGACAGAAAATTTC. Translated: CASSRGFGTENF. The V call is TRBV27, the J call TRBJ2-7; TRBD1 aligns across 7 bases. CDR1 MNHEY and CDR2 SMNVEV come from the germline V gene (reference sequence). CDR3 size: 12 residues.

The chain employs TRBV7-6 and TRBJ2-3; the match to TRBD2 covers 12 bases. CDR3 length: 16 residues. V lost 6 bases to trimming and J lost 4 bases; unmatched junction nucleotides: 8. Germline V gene lookup returns CDR1 SGHVS and CDR2 FNYEAQ. The CDR3, as DNA: TGTGCCAGCAGGCGGGCTAGCGGGGGGGCAGCAGATACGCAGTATTTT. Amino acid sequence: CASRRASGGAADTQYF.

CDR3 protein: CASSLGQRTGQETQYF. CDR3 DNA sequence: TGTGCCAGCAGCTTAGGACAGCGGACCGGCCAAGAGACCCAGTACTTC. The rearrangement joins TRBV5-4 to TRBJ2-5, with D possibly being TRBD1 (6 bases). The V and J ends lost 2 bases and 1 base respectively, with 15 bases between them. Germline V gene data show CDR1 as SGHNT and CDR2 as YYREEE (reference sequence). The CDR3 length is 16 residues.

The table lists this clone with a count of one. This chain uses TRBV6-5 with TRBJ1-2; D gene unclear. Germline loops: CDR1 MNHEY, CDR2 SVGAGI. Trimming left V 6 bases short and J 4 bases short, with 15 bases between. The CDR3 extends over 14 amino acids. This chain's CDR3 is CASSGGSERYGYTF. The CDR3 region has the DNA TGTGCCAGCAGCGGCGGGTCAGAACGCTATGGCTACACCTTC.

The chain employs TRBV19 and TRBJ1-1, with 9 positions matching TRBD1. Germline V gene lookup returns CDR1 LNHDA and CDR2 SQIVND (reference sequence). The CDR3 runs to 15 residues. V lost 6 bases and J lost 4; bases outside the gene matches: 9. CDR3 bases: TGTGCCAGTAGGGCTACAGGGGGCGCGTCCACTGAAGCTTTCTTT. It yields the protein CASRATGGASTEAFF. The entire variable domain, with the rest obtained from reference TRBV19 and TRBJ1-1, is as follows: DGGITQSPKYLFRKEGQNVTLSCEQNLNHDAMYWYRQDPGQGLRLIYYSQIVNDFQKGDIAEGYSVSREKKESFPLTVTSAQKNPTAFYLCASRATGGASTEAFFGQGTRLTVV.

The chain couples TRBV7-9 to TRBJ2-5; TRBD1 matches 7 bases. Germline CDR1 and CDR2: SEHNR and FQNEAQ (reference sequence). V lost 5 bases and J lost 2; bases outside the gene matches: 11. This CDR3 contains 16 residues. The CDR3 loop reads CASSKGPSGGQETQYF. DNA of the CDR3: TGTGCCAGCAGCAAGGGACCCTCAGGGGGTCAAGAGACCCAGTACTTC.